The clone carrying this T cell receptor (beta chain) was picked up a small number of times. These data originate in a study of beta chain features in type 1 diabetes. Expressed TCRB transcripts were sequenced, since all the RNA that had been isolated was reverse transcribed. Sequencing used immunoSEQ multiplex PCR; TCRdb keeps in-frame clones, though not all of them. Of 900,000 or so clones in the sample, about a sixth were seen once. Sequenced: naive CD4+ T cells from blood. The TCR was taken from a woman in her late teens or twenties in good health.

CDR3 loop: CASTEFGTSGRYEQYF. In DNA form, the CDR3 reads TGTGCCAGCACCGAGTTCGGGACTAGCGGGAGATACGAGCAGTACTTC. This sequence joins TRBV7-2 and TRBJ2-5; 14 positions agree with TRBD2. TRBJ2-7 explains the end of the DNA better; the J call may be wrong. Germline lookup yields CDR1 SGHTA and CDR2 FQGNSA. CDR3 length: 16 residues.